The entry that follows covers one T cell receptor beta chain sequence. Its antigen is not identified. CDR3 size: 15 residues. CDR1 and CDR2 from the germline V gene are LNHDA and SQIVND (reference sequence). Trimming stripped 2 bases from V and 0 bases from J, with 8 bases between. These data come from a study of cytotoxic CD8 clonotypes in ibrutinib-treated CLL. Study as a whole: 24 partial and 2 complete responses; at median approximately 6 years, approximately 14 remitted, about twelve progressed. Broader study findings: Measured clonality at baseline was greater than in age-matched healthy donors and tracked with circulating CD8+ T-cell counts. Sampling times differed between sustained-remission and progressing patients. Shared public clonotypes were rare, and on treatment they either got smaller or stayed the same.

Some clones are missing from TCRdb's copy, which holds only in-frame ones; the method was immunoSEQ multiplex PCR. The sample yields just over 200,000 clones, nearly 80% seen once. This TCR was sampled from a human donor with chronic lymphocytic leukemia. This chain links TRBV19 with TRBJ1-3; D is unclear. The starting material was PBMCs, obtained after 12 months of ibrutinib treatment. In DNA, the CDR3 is TGTGCCAGTAGTATACAGTTCTACTCTGGAAACACCATATATTTT. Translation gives CASSIQFYSGNTIYF.